This T cell receptor (beta chain) was retrieved from a study of neurological immune-mediated disorders (dated by TCRdb to the late 2010s). In terms of the full investigation: Peripheral blood TCR-beta repertoires from HTLV-I-associated myelopathy (HAM/TSP) patients, multiple sclerosis patients and healthy controls were compared by UMI-based sequencing. The approximately 100 TCR-beta libraries included longitudinal samples, technical triplicates and paired sorted CD4+ and CD8+ T-cell subsets alongside PBMC samples. The cohort was made up of about 68 subjects, consisting of some 15 HAM/TSP patients, roughly 35 multiple sclerosis patients and about 20 healthy controls.

Overall study results and their limits: Across subjects, expanded clones never shared an identical CDR3 amino acid sequence, which suggests that the TCR-beta repertoires in every group were private. TCR clonal expansion was highest in HAM/TSP patients and lowest in MS patients, with MS patients falling below even healthy controls.

cDNA was synthesized by template-switch 5'RACE using a primer with a 10-nucleotide random unique molecular identifier that tagged each TCR transcript. Every sequencing run covered 15-18 subjects and yielded more than 160 million TCR-beta sequences. The RNeasy kit was used to extract total RNA. TCR-beta VDJ regions were amplified with primers for the TCR constant region and the 5'RACE anchor, using the KAPA Real-time Library Amplification kit. Sample indexes and Illumina adaptors were added in a first PCR, after which library yield was increased in a second PCR. After Ampure bead purification, the roughly 650 bp TCR product was size-selected on a 2% E-gel SizeSelection system. Before pooling, libraries had their quality checked on a Bioanalyzer, their concentration measured with Qubit, and their quantity determined with the Kapa Library Quantification kit. An Illumina HiSeq 2500 sequenced the libraries paired-end 2 x 150 bp. To increase sequence diversity, about 24-32% phiX was spiked into each library pool. On the study's bioinformatics: The quality-filtered reads were processed with the UMI-based MiGEC pipeline, whose error correction step removed more than 80% of the raw TCR sequences. IMGT germline references were used for aligning VDJ genes, and each clonotype was defined as a unique CDR3 amino acid sequence together with its V-J genes. Clonal expansion, Shannon diversity and CDR3 relatedness were evaluated with VDJtools (CalcPairwiseDistances, ClusterSamples), while phylogenetic trees were built in CLCbio workbench. Clones with at least 8 unique UMIs were defined as expanded, with this threshold being based on coefficient-of-variation modelling across technical triplicates. TCRdb reprocessing: public reads trimmed at Q25 with fastp, clones called with MiXCR, in-frame beta chains kept. When rows share a CDR3 protein, they turn into one entry using the most common DNA and genes. TCRdb's processing, not the study's, gives the V and J calls here. This sample holds some 47,000 distinct CDR3 sequences; about 6% were observed only once. Around 0.55% of the sample is in the top ten clones.

This clonotype was observed many times. Its antigen remains unidentified. The sample holds no much larger clone one base away, and base qualities are not on file. CDR1 and CDR2 are drawn from the germline V gene: SQVTM, ANQGSEA. V is shortened by 6 bases, J by 1 base, and the region joining them spans 6 bases. The CDR3 holds 11 amino acids from the cysteine to the phenylalanine. Just CDR3 DNA is preserved here, 33 bases in frame from base 1. Healthy controls were blood bank volunteers in Maryland, USA. Sorted-subset TCR libraries were prepared from over 850,000 sorted CD4+ or CD8+ T cells. PBMCs were separated from peripheral blood using Ficoll-Hypaque density gradient centrifugation and then cryopreserved in liquid nitrogen. Paired sorted CD4+ and CD8+ subsets came from healthy controls, HAM/TSP patients and MS patients.

This clonotype originated in a woman aged 40 to 50 in good health. The sample was CD4+ T cells from blood. The rearrangement joined TRBV29-1 to TRBJ2-5; the best D guess is TRBD2, with 5 bases matching. The CDR3 region has the sequence CSVEGQETQYF. Read as DNA, the sequence is TGCAGCGTAGAGGGCCAAGAGACCCAGTACTTC.